These 19 T cell receptor beta chains were all obtained from the same sample, sequenced in a study of blood T cell repertoires in COVID-19. Sequencing was performed with immunoSEQ multiplex PCR; in TCRdb, only in-frame clones are kept and a portion is missing. The sample carries around 240,000 clones, 75% to 90% recorded once. The specimen was PBMCs or T cells enriched from blood (not recorded which). These receptors all stem from a man in his fifties who had been exposed to COVID-19.

The J gene is TRBJ2-3, the V gene TRBV14; D may be TRBD2 (7 bases). Trimming pared 0 bases from V and 1 base from J, leaving 14 bases between. From germline, CDR1 is SGHDN and CDR2 FVKESK. The CDR3 sequence is 17 residues long. CDR3 DNA sequence: TGTGCCAGCAGCCAAGAGGGGGGGCGGCGCGGCACAGATACGCAGTATTTT. It yields the protein CASSQEGGRRGTDTQYF.

The chain combines TRBV13 with TRBJ2-1, with D perhaps matching TRBD2 (6 bases). Germline loops: CDR1 PRHDT, CDR2 FYEKMQ (reference sequence). V was trimmed by 0 bases and J by 5 bases, leaving 23 bases between them. The CDR3 covers 19 residues. The CDR3 nucleotides read TGTGCCAGCAGCTTAGGGACCCCGATCGACAGCGGGTACCACAATGAGCAGTTCTTC. Residues: CASSLGTPIDSGYHNEQFF.

This chain joins TRBV28 and TRBJ2-7; 11 bases are shared with TRBD1. Germline assignment: CDR1 MDHEN and CDR2 SYDVKM. The length of the CDR3 is 14 residues. V shed 6 bases, J shed 4 bases, and the junction held 5 bases outside the gene matches. The CDR3 here is CASSPGQGVYEQYV. The CDR3 region has the DNA TGTGCCAGCAGCCCGGGACAGGGGGTATACGAGCAGTACGTC.

The chain is built from TRBV7-3 and TRBJ2-1; 10 bases agree with TRBD2. V shed 5 bases, J shed 8 bases, and the junction held 6 bases outside the gene matches. Germline CDR1 reads SGHTA; CDR2 reads FQGTGA. The CDR3 totals 14 residues. The CDR3 loop is CASSSQRGGHEQFF. The CDR3 nucleotides read TGTGCCAGCAGCAGCCAGCGGGGGGGCCATGAGCAGTTCTTC.

The genes are TRBV11-3 and TRBJ2-3; 10 bases map to TRBD2. V lost 5 bases, J lost 1 base, and 3 bases stayed unmatched. Germline lookup yields CDR1 SGHNT and CDR2 YENEEA. CDR3 length: 15 residues. In DNA, the CDR3 is TGTGCCAGCAGCCCTCTAGCGGGGGGCACAGATACGCAGTATTTT. It specifies CASSPLAGGTDTQYF. Supplemented by reference TRBV11-3 and TRBJ2-3, the full variable domain reads EAGVVQSPRYKIIEKKQPVAFWCNPISGHNTLYWYLQNLGQGPELLIRYENEEAVDDSQLPKDRFSAERLKGVDSTLKIQPAELGDSAVYLCASSPLAGGTDTQYFGPGTRLTVL.

This clone was recorded only once. One end of the junction is discordant with germline, which a read error may explain. The rearrangement joins TRBV6-6 to TRBJ1-5; possible D gene TRBD1, 5 bases. The V gene's germline CDR1 is MNHNY and CDR2 SVGAGI (reference sequence). The CDR3 is 14 residues long. The CDR3 nucleotides are TGTGCCACCAGTGGAGCGGGGCTTAATCAGCCCCAGCATTTT. This codes for CATSGAGLNQPQHF.

V usage is TRBV4-1 and J usage is TRBJ1-5; 8 bases line up with TRBD1. The CDR3 is made up of 15 amino acids. With 3 bases clipped from V and 3 bases from J, the junction kept 4 bases outside the gene matches. Germline CDR1 is MGHRA and CDR2 is YSYEKL. The CDR3 sequence is CASSQDRVVNQPQHF. In nucleotides, the CDR3 is TGCGCCAGCAGCCAGGACAGGGTGGTCAATCAGCCCCAGCATTTT.

J is TRBJ1-4 and V is TRBV7-8; 10 bases fit TRBD1. This CDR3 spans 14 amino acids. The trim removed 5 bases at V and 7 bases at J, leaving 4 bases unmatched. Germline values: CDR1 SGHVS, CDR2 FQNEAQ. The CDR3 DNA is TGTGCCAGCAGCCAGGGACAGGGGAGTGAAAAACTGTTTTTT. Translation: CASSQGQGSEKLFF.

This clone was picked up one time. The rearrangement links TRBV3-1 (or the pseudogene TRBV3-2) to TRBJ2-1; D possibly corresponds to TRBD2 (5 bases). V lost 1 base and J 8 bases, leaving 9 bases between the germline ends. The CDR3 is 13 amino acids. Germline CDR1 LGHDT, CDR2 YNNKEL (reference sequence). In DNA form, the CDR3 reads TGTGCCAGCAGCCAAGGCGGGTATTATGAGCAGTTCTTC. As protein: CASSQGGYYEQFF.

The chain joins TRBV27 to TRBJ2-5; 7 bases map to TRBD1. Germline V CDR1 and CDR2: MNHEY, SMNVEV (reference sequence). CDR3 length: 15 residues. Trimming cost V 1 base and J 9 bases; bases outside gene matches: 11. The CDR3 protein is CASSLLSGGASAQYF. The CDR3 nucleotides are TGTGCCAGCAGTTTATTATCAGGGGGTGCGTCGGCCCAGTACTTC.

V gene TRBV19 combines with J gene TRBJ1-5; the match to TRBD1 covers 8 bases. Per germline, CDR1 LNHDA and CDR2 SQIVND (reference sequence). The CDR3 sequence is 16 residues long. V shed 1 base and J 4 bases; nucleotides not matched to a gene: 6. CDR3 in DNA: TGTGCCAGTAGTATAGGAGCGGGACAGGCTAATCAGCCCCAGCATTTT. It codes for CASSIGAGQANQPQHF. The variable domain in full, completed from reference TRBV19 and TRBJ1-5, reads DGGITQSPKYLFRKEGQNVTLSCEQNLNHDAMYWYRQDPGQGLRLIYYSQIVNDFQKGDIAEGYSVSREKKESFPLTVTSAQKNPTAFYLCASSIGAGQANQPQHFGDGTRLSIL.

The chain has TRBV6-6 and TRBJ1-2, with D perhaps matching TRBD1 (6 bases). The CDR3 consists of 15 residues. Trimming left V 1 base short and J 1 base short, with 10 bases between. CDR1 and CDR2 (germline): MNHNY, SVGAGI (reference sequence). The CDR3 DNA is TGTGCCAGCAGTTACTGGGGAGGGGGTAACTATGGCTACACCTTC. It translates to CASSYWGGGNYGYTF.

The J gene is TRBJ2-5, the V gene TRBV12-5; D ambiguous. The CDR3 contains 11 residues. Germline CDR1 and CDR2: LGHNT and FRNRAP. V gave up 7 bases and J gave up 3 bases, with 6 bases separating them. Here the CDR3 DNA reads TGTGCTAGTGCCTATAAAGAGACCCAGTACTTC. Residues: CASAYKETQYF.

The rearrangement uses TRBV9 and TRBJ1-1; D unclear. The CDR3 is made up of 14 amino acids. Trimming removed 3 bases at V and 2 bases at J, with 11 bases between. Looked up from germline, CDR1 is SGDLS and CDR2 is YYNGEE. CDR3 region: CASSAGVRNTEAFF. The CDR3 DNA is TGTGCCAGCAGCGCCGGGGTCCGAAACACTGAAGCTTTCTTT.

The chain couples TRBV9 to TRBJ1-1, with TRBD1 as a possible D gene (5 bases). Germline lookup yields CDR1 SGDLS and CDR2 YYNGEE. The V end was cut by 2 bases, the J end by 0 bases, with 8 bases between. The CDR3 contains 14 residues. The CDR3 sequence: CASSVQGMNTEAFF. CDR3 nucleotide sequence: TGTGCCAGCAGCGTTCAGGGTATGAACACTGAAGCTTTCTTT.

The chain recombines TRBV13 with TRBJ2-3; TRBD2 agrees at 11 bases. This CDR3 region has 15 residues. From germline, CDR1 is PRHDT and CDR2 FYEKMQ (reference sequence). V was clipped by 3 bases and J by 1 base; unmatched bases: 0. Written as DNA, the CDR3 is TGTGCCAGCAGCTTTAGCGGGAGGGGCACAGATACGCAGTATTTT. Translation gives CASSFSGRGTDTQYF.

This chain uses TRBV5-1 with TRBJ2-1, with TRBD2 identical over 10 bases. CDR3 length equals 17 residues. J was trimmed by 9 bases and V by 3 bases; bases with no gene match: 15. Germline values: CDR1 SGHRS, CDR2 YFSETQ. The CDR3 reads CASSSKKTGTSDGEQFF. CDR3 DNA: TGCGCCAGCAGCTCGAAAAAGACCGGGACTAGCGATGGTGAGCAGTTCTTC.

V is TRBV11-2 and J is TRBJ1-2; D is perhaps TRBD1 (5 bases). The CDR3 is 13 amino acids. The germline V gene has CDR1 SGHAT and CDR2 FQNNGV. The V end lost 5 bases, the J end lost 4 bases, and 11 bases lay between the germline ends. CDR3 nucleotides: TGTGCCAGCAGCGTCAGGGTTGCCTATGGCTACACCTTC. Protein sequence: CASSVRVAYGYTF.

The genes are TRBV11-2 and TRBJ2-1; tentatively, D is TRBD2 (5 bases). Per germline, CDR1 SGHAT and CDR2 FQNNGV. CDR3 length equals 15 residues. Trimming removed 4 bases at V and 9 bases at J, with 19 bases between. The CDR3 loop reads CASSSPPLGEVEQFF. Written as DNA, the CDR3 is TGTGCCAGCAGCTCCCCCCCGTTGGGAGAGGTTGAGCAGTTCTTC.